This T cell receptor (beta chain) was observed in a study of control samples from healthy donors and cancer patients. This CDR3 region has 14 residues. Germline V gene sequence: CDR1 SGDLS, CDR2 YYNGEE. The germline V and J ends were trimmed by 2 bases and 3 bases, with 9 bases remaining between them. Here immunoSEQ multiplex PCR was the method, and the copy in TCRdb shows in-frame clones only, minus some. The sample records some 160,000 clones, 94% being singletons. Sequencing was carried out using blood. The rearrangement joins TRBV9 to TRBJ2-1; D tentatively fits TRBD1 or TRBD2 (5 bases each). This TCR was recovered from a woman aged 40 to 50 in good health. DNA for the CDR3: TGTGCCAGCAGCGTCCGGGACCACTACAATGAGCAGTTCTTC. It specifies CASSVRDHYNEQFF.